This TCR beta chain was observed in a study of T cells in localized non-small cell lung cancer. Points from the study as a whole: Without multi-region sequencing, intratumor heterogeneity could not be excluded. Patients showing higher blood T cell density tended to see longer overall survival. Appearance in adjacent lung was seen for a median roughly 56 of the top 100 tumor clones. T cell clonality was highest in uninvolved adjacent lung, above tumor.

Using immunoSEQ multiplex PCR, the repertoire was profiled, and TCRdb retains in-frame clones only, with some absent. The sample lists 38,000 or so clones; 75% to 90% were seen once. The J segment lost 2 bases and the V segment lost 6 bases, leaving 9 bases of the junction unmatched. CDR3 length: 16 residues. In germline, CDR1 is MGHRA, CDR2 YSYEKL. In regard to this clone: The antigen remains undetermined.

The sequence was collected from a male donor at least 60 years old with stage II lung adenocarcinoma. V gene TRBV4-1 combines with J gene TRBJ2-3; 9 bases align to TRBD1. The source material was peripheral blood mononuclear cells, sampled before any cancer treatment. The CDR3 nucleotides read TGCGCCAGCAGTTCGGACAGGGGAGTTCCCACAGATACGCAGTATTTT. Translated, it gives CASSSDRGVPTDTQYF.